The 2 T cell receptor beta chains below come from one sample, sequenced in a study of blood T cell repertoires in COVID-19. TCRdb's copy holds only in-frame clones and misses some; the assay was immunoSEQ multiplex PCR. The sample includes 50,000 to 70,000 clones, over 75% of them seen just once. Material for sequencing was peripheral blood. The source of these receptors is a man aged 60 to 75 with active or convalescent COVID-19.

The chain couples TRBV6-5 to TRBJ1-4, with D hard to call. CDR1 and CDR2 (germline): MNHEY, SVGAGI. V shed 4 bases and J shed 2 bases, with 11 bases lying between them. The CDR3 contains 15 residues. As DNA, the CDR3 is TGTGCCAGCAGTTCCACAGCGGGTACTAATGAAAAACTGTTTTTT. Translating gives CASSSTAGTNEKLFF.

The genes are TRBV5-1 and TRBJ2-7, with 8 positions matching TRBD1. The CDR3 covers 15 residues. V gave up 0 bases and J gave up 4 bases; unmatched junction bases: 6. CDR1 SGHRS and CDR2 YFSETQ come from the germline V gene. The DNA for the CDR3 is TGCGCCAGCAGCTTGGGTTCAGGGGGCGGGTACGAGCAGTACTTC. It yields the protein CASSLGSGGGYEQYF. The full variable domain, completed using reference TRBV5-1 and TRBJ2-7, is KAGVTQTPRYLIKTRGQQVTLSCSPISGHRSVSWYQQTPGQGLQFLFEYFSETQRNKGNFPGRFSGRQFSNSRSEMNVSTLELGDSALYLCASSLGSGGGYEQYFGPGTRLTVT.